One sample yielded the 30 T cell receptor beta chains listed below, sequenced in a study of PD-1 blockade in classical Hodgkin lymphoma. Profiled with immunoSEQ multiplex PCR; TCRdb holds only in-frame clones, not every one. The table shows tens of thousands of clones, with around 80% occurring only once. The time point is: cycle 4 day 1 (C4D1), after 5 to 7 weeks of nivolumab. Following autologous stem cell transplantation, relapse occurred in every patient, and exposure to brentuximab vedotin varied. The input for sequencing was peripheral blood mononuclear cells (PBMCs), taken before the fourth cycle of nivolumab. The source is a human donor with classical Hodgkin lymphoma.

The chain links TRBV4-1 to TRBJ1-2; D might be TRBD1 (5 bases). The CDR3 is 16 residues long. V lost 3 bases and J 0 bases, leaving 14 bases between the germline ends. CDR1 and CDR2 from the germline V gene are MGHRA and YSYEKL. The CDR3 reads CASSQLQQVPNYGYTF. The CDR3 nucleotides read TGCGCCAGCAGCCAGTTGCAACAGGTTCCTAACTATGGCTACACCTTC.

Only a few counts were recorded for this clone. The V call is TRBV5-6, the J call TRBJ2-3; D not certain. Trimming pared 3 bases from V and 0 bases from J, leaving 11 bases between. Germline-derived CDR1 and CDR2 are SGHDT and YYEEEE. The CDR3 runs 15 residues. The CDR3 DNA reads TGTGCCAGCAGCTCTAGGATTGTTAGCACAGATACGCAGTATTTT. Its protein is CASSSRIVSTDTQYF. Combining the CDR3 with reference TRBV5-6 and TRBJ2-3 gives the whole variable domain DAGVTQSPTHLIKTRGQQVTLRCSPKSGHDTVSWYQQALGQGPQFIFQYYEEEERQRGNFPDRFSGHQFPNYSSELNVNALLLGDSALYLCASSSRIVSTDTQYFGPGTRLTVL.

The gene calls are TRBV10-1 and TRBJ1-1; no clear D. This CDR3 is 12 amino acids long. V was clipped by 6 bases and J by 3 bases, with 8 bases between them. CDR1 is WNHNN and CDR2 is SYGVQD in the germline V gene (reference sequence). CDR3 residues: CASREGDTEAFF. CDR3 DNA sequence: TGCGCCAGCAGGGAAGGCGACACTGAAGCTTTCTTT.

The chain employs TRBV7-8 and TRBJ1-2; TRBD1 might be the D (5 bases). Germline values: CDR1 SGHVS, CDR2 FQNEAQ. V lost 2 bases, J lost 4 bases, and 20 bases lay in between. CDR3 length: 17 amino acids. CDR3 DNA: TGTGCCAGCAGCTTAACGGGAACAGGACTTTTTGGCTATGGCTACACCTTC. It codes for CASSLTGTGLFGYGYTF.

For the CDR3, the DNA is TGTGCCAGCAGCTTAGTACCGGGGGGTGAAGCTTTCTTT. Its protein product is CASSLVPGGEAFF. The gene calls are TRBV7-2 and TRBJ1-1; D is possibly TRBD1 (5 bases). Trimming stripped 1 base from V and 7 bases from J, with 10 bases between. Germline CDR1 and CDR2: SGHTA and FQGNSA. The CDR3 spans 13 residues.

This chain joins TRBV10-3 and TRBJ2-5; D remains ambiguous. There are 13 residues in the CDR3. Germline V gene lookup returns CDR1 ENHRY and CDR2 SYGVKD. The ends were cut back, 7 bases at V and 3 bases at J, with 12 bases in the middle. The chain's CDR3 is CAINQRNEETQYF. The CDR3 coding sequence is TGTGCCATCAATCAGAGGAACGAAGAGACCCAGTACTTC.

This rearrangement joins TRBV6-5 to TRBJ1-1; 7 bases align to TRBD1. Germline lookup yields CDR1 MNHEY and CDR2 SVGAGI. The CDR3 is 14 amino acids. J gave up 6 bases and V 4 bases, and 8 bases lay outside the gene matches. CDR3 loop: CASSLGQARAEAFF. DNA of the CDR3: TGTGCCAGCAGTTTAGGACAGGCCAGGGCTGAAGCTTTCTTT.

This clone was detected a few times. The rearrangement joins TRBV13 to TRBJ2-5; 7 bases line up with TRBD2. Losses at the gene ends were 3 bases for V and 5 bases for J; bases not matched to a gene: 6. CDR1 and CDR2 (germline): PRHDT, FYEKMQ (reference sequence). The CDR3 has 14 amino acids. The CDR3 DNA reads TGTGCCAGCAGCTTTCAAGCGGGGTCGGAGACCCAGTACTTC. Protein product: CASSFQAGSETQYF.

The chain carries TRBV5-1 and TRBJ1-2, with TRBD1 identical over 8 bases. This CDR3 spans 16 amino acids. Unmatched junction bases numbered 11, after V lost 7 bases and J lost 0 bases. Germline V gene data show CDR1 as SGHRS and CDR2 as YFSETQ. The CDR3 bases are TGCGCCAGCGGTACAGGGGGTGAGGCAGCTAACTATGGCTACACCTTC. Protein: CASGTGGEAANYGYTF.

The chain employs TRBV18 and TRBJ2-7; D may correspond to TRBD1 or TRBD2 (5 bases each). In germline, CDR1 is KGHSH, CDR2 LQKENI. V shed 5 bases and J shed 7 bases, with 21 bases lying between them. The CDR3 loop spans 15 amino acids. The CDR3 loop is CASSEHALYWGEQYF. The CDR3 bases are TGTGCCAGCTCAGAACACGCCTTATATTGGGGGGAGCAGTACTTC.

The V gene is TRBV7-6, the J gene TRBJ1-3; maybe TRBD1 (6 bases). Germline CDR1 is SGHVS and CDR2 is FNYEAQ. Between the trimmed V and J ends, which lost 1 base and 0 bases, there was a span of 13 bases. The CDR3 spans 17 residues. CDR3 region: CASSLVDQGSSGNTIYF. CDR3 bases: TGTGCCAGCAGCTTAGTAGATCAGGGGAGCTCTGGAAACACCATATATTTT.

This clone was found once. CDR3 loop: CASSNQDRPNYEQYF. CDR3 in DNA: TGTGCCAGCAGTAACCAAGACAGGCCCAATTACGAGCAGTACTTC. The V and J genes are TRBV6-5 and TRBJ2-5, with D perhaps matching TRBD1 (6 bases). The J call is in doubt because the DNA end fits TRBJ2-7 better. CDR3 length equals 15 residues. Germline V gene lookup returns CDR1 MNHEY and CDR2 SVGAGI.

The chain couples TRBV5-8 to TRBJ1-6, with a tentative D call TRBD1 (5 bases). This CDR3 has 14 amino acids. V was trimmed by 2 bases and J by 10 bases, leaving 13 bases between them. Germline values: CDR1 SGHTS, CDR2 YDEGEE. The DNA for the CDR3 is TGTGCCAGCAGCTTTTCAGGGTCCCAATCACCCCTCCACTTT. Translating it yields CASSFSGSQSPLHF. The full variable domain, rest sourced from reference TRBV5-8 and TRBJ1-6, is EAGVTQSPTHLIKTRGQQATLRCSPISGHTSVYWYQQALGLGLQFLLWYDEGEERNRGNFPPRFSGRQFPNYSSELNVNALELEDSALYLCASSFSGSQSPLHFGNGTRLTVT.

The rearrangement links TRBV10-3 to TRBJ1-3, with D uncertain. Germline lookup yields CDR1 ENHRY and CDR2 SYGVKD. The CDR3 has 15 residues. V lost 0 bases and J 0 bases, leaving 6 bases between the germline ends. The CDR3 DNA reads TGTGCCATCAGTGAGTCCGACATCTCTGGAAACACCATATATTTT. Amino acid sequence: CAISESDISGNTIYF.

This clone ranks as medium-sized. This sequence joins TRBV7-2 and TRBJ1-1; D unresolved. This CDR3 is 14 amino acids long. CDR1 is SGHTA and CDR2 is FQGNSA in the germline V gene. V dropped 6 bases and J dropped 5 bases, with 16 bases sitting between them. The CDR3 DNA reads TGTGCCAGCAGTCCCGCAGCAGGTGGGACTGAAGCTTTCTTT. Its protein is CASSPAAGGTEAFF.

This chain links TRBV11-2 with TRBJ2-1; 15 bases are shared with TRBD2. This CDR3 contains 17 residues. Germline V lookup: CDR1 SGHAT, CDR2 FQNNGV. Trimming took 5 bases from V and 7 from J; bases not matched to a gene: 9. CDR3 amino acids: CASSRGLAGGADNEQFF. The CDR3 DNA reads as TGTGCCAGCAGCCGCGGACTAGCGGGGGGGGCTGATAATGAGCAGTTCTTC.

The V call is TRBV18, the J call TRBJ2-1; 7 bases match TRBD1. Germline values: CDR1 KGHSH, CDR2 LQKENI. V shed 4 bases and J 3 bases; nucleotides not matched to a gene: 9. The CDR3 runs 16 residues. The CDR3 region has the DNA TGTGCCAGCTCACAGGGTGAGACAGGGTACTACAATGAGCAGTTCTTC. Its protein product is CASSQGETGYYNEQFF.

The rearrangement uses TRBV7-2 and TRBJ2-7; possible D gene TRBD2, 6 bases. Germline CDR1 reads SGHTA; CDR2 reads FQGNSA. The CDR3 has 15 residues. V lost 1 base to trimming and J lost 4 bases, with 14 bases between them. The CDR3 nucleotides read TGTGCCAGCAGCTTAGAGGCTAGGGAGGAATACGAGCAGTACTTC. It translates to CASSLEAREEYEQYF.

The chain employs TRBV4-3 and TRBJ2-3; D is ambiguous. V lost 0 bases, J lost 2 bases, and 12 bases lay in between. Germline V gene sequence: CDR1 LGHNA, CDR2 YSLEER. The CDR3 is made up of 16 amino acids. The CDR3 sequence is CASSQDHGFSTDTQYF. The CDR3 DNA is TGCGCCAGCAGCCAAGATCATGGATTTTCCACAGATACGCAGTATTTT.

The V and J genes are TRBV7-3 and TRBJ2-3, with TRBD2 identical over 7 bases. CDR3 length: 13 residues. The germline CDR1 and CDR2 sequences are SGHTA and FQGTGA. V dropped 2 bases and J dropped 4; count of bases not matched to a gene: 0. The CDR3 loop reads CASSLRGADTQYF. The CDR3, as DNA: TGTGCCAGCAGCTTACGGGGGGCAGATACGCAGTATTTT.

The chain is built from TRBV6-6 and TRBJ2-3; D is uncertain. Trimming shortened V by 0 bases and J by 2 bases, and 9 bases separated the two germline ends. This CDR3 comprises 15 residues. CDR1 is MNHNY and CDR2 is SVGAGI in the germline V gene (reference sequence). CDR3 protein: CASSYSIQPTDTQYF. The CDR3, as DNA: TGTGCCAGCAGTTACTCGATTCAGCCCACAGATACGCAGTATTTT.

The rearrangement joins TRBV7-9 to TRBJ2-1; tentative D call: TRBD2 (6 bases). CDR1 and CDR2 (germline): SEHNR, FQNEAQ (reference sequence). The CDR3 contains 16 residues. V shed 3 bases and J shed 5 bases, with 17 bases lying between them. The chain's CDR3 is CASSFGGSTGDNEQFF. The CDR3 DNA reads TGTGCCAGCAGCTTTGGGGGGTCCACGGGCGACAATGAGCAGTTCTTC.

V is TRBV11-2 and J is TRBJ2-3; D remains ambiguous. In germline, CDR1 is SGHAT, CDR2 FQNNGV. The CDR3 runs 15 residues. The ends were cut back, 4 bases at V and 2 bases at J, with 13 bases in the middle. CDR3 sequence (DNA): TGTGCCAGCAGCTCGAGAGGTGGCCCCACAGATACGCAGTATTTT. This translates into CASSSRGGPTDTQYF.

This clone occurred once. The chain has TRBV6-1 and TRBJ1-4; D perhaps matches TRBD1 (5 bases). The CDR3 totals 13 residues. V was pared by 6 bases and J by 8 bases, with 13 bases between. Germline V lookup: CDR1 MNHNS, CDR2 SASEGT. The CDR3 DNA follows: TGTGCCAGCAGCGTGGGCCAGGGAGAAAAACTGTTTTTT. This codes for CASSVGQGEKLFF.

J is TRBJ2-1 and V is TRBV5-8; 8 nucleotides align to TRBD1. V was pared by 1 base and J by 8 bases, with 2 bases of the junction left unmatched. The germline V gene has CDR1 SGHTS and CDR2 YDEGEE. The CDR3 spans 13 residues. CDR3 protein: CASSLQDRDEQFF. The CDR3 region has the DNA TGTGCCAGCAGCTTGCAGGACAGGGATGAGCAGTTCTTC.

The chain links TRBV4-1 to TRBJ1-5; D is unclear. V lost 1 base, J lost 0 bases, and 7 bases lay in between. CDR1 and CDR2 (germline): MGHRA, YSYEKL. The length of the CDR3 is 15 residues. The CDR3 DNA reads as TGCGCCAGCAGCCAAGGTCGGGGTAGCAATCAGCCCCAGCATTTT. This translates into CASSQGRGSNQPQHF.

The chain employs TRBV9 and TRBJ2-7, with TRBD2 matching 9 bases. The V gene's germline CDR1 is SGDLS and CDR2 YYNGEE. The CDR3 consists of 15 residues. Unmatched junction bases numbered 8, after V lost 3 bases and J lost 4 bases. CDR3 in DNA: TGTGCCAGCAGCGACCGACTAGCGGAGAATTACGAGCAGTACTTC. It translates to CASSDRLAENYEQYF.

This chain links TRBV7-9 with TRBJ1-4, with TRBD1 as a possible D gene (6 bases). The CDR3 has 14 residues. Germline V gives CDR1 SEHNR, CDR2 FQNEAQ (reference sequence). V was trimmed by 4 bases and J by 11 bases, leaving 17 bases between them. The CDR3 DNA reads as TGTGCCAGCAGCTCCCGGGCAGGGGAATCCAAACTGTTTTTT. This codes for CASSSRAGESKLFF.

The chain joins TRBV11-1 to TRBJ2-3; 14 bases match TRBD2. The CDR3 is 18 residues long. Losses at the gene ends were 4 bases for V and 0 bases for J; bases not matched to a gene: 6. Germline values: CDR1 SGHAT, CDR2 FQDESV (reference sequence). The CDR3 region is CASSSGLAGVPSTDTQYF. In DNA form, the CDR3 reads TGTGCCAGCAGCTCGGGACTAGCGGGGGTACCTAGCACAGATACGCAGTATTTT.

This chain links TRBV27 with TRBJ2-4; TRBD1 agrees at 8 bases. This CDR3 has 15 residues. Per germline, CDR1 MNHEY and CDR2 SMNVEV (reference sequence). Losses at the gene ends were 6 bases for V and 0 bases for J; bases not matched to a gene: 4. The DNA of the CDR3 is TGTGCCAGCAGGGGACAGGATCTAGCCAAAAACATTCAGTACTTC. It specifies CASRGQDLAKNIQYF.